This T cell receptor beta chain was documented in a study of cytomegalovirus exposure and HLA in healthy donors. Study background: A preliminary data release comprised 80 million to 95 million unique TCRs obtained from HLA-typed donors.

Germline lookup yields CDR1 MRHNA and CDR2 SNTAGT. Trimming left V 8 bases short and J 2 bases short, with 15 bases between. This CDR3 has 15 residues. All donors participated as healthy donors of bone marrow. For this clone: Its antigen is not known.

60 Vbeta and 13 Jbeta primers were used in PCR. Per the authors' pipeline: Later reanalysis found approximately 76 million unique TCR beta chains, some 10 million of them shared. This table comes from immunoSEQ multiplex PCR, and its TCRdb copy is limited to in-frame clones, with some not included. V and J calls and clone size are copied from that table; D and trimming were computed from the DNA. This table has roughly 160,000 clones, 84% appearing once. The study's findings and limits: Common viral pathogens (according to a later analysis) appeared linked to several of the most significant clusters.

This receptor was obtained from a man aged 30-40 years in good health and CMV-seronegative. The sequenced sample was PBMCs. V is TRBV6-4 and J is TRBJ2-2; TRBD1 might be the D (6 bases). The CDR3 DNA follows: TGTGCCAGCCGCCCGACAGGAACCAACACCGGGGAGCTGTTTTTT. Its protein is CASRPTGTNTGELFF.